These 2 T cell receptor beta chains originate from one sample sequenced in a study of blood T cell repertoires in COVID-19. Produced via immunoSEQ multiplex PCR; TCRdb's table is partial and in-frame only. The sample has about 59,000 clones, about 85% seen once. The sample comprised peripheral blood. Every receptor here comes from an elderly woman with acute or convalescent COVID-19.

This clone has just one count. This rearrangement joins TRBV3-1 (or the pseudogene TRBV3-2) to TRBJ1-2, with 10 bases fitting TRBD1. The V gene end was trimmed by 4 bases and the J gene end by 1 base; junction bases not matched to a gene: 6. The CDR3 sequence is 16 residues long. CDR1 is LGHDT and CDR2 is YNNKEL in the germline V gene (reference sequence). Written as DNA, the CDR3 is TGTGCCAGCAGCCCCACCCGGACAGGGGGTAACTATGGCTACACCTTC. It codes for CASSPTRTGGNYGYTF.

The chain joins TRBV6-5 to TRBJ2-1; 9 bases align to TRBD1. Germline CDR1 reads MNHEY; CDR2 reads SVGAGI. This CDR3 has 15 residues. The V gene end was trimmed by 6 bases and the J gene end by 6 bases; junction bases not matched to a gene: 9. CDR3 amino acids: CASSPGTGLFNEQFF. CDR3 DNA: TGTGCCAGCAGCCCCGGGACAGGGCTATTCAATGAGCAGTTCTTC.